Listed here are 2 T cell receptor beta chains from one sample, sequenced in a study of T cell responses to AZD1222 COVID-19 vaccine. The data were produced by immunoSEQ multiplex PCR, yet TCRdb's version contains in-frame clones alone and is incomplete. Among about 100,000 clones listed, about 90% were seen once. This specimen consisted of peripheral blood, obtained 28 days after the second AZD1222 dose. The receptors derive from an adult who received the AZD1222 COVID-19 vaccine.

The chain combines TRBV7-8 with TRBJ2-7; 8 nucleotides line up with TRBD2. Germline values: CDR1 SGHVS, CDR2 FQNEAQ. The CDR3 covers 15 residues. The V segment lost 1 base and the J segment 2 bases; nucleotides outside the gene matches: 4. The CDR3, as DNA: TGTGCCAGCAGCTTAGTAACTAGCGGAACCTACGAGCAGTACTTC. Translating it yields CASSLVTSGTYEQYF.

The CDR3 spells CASGLAGGAYEQYF. As DNA, the CDR3 is TGTGCCAGCGGTCTAGCGGGAGGGGCCTACGAGCAGTACTTC. The rearrangement joins TRBV27 to TRBJ2-7; 12 nucleotides agree with TRBD2. CDR1 is MNHEY, CDR2 SMNVEV, per germline (reference sequence). V shed 8 bases and J 2 bases; nucleotides not matched to a gene: 4. CDR3 size: 14 residues.